The rows below give T cell receptor beta chains drawn from one sample of a study of blood T cell repertoires in COVID-19. Profiling relied on immunoSEQ multiplex PCR, and the TCRdb table lists in-frame clones only, not all of them. The table has about 220,000 clones, around 86% seen once. The sample comprised peripheral blood. These receptors were collected from a woman aged 65 to 85 with COVID-19, enrolled during active disease. Each CDR3 is given with its conserved first and last residue. The order of the fields is D gene, V gene, clone size, J gene, CDR3 protein, CDR3 DNA. The D gene is left open where the match is weak. Some rows mark clone size as missing; the rest say once, few, many or name a class of expanded clone.

>NA|TRBV3-1/TRBV3-2|NA|TRBJ2-1
CASSQERGQSYNEQFF
TGTGCCAGCAGCCAAGAGAGGGGACAATCCTACAATGAGCAGTTCTTC
>TRBD1|TRBV10-3|NA|TRBJ1-1
CAIKSQGAYTEAFF
TGTGCCATCAAGTCCCAGGGGGCGTACACTGAAGCTTTCTTT
>NA|TRBV30|NA|TRBJ1-2
CAWSYSAGNGYTF
TGTGCCTGGAGTTACAGTGCAGGGAATGGCTACACCTTC
>NA|TRBV29-1|once|TRBJ2-5
CSVGAGLQETQYF
TGCAGCGTTGGTGCGGGCCTACAAGAGACCCAGTACTTC
>NA|TRBV9|few|TRBJ1-5
CASSVEGGRQPQHF
TGTGCCAGCAGCGTAGAGGGGGGGCGGCAGCCCCAGCATTTT
>NA|TRBV28|NA|TRBJ2-1
CASTPSGPLGNEQFF
TGTGCCAGCACTCCTTCAGGGCCTCTTGGCAATGAGCAGTTCTTC
>NA|TRBV5-6|NA|TRBJ2-3
CASSFGTVSTDTQYF
TGTGCCAGCAGCTTTGGTACGGTCAGCACAGATACGCAGTATTTT
>TRBD1|TRBV28|NA|TRBJ1-5
CASKRGQGKGQPQHF
TGTGCCAGCAAGAGGGGACAGGGGAAAGGACAGCCCCAGCATTTT
>NA|TRBV5-1|NA|TRBJ1-3
CASSLVNRGISSGNTIYF
TGCGCCAGCAGCTTGGTGAACCGTGGCATAAGCTCTGGAAACACCATATATTTT
>NA|TRBV2|NA|TRBJ1-5
CASSVSGENQPQHF
TGTGCCAGCAGTGTGTCAGGGGAAAATCAGCCCCAGCATTTT
>TRBD1|TRBV28|few|TRBJ1-1
CASSPGQGGTEAFF
TGTGCCAGCAGTCCCGGACAGGGTGGCACTGAAGCTTTCTTT
>TRBD2|TRBV7-2|NA|TRBJ2-5
CASSLRAISGRGETQYF
TGTGCCAGCAGCTTAAGAGCGATTAGCGGGAGGGGAGAGACCCAGTACTTC
>TRBD2|TRBV25-1|once|TRBJ2-3
CASSENFAGGADTQYF
TGTGCCAGCAGTGAGAATTTTGCGGGAGGGGCAGATACGCAGTATTTT
>NA|TRBV6-5|NA|TRBJ1-1
CASYQGTITEAFF
TGTGCCAGCTACCAGGGGACGATCACTGAAGCTTTCTTT
>TRBD1|TRBV7-9|NA|TRBJ2-3
CASSFRLRGHITDTQYF
TGTGCCAGCAGCTTCCGACTCAGGGGGCACATCACAGATACGCAGTATTTT
>NA|TRBV24-1|NA|TRBJ2-7
CATSGAAPEEQYF
TGTGCCACCAGTGGCGCGGCTCCGGAGGAGCAGTACTTC
>TRBD1|TRBV2|once|TRBJ1-2
CASKGDRYNYGYTF
TGTGCCAGCAAAGGGGACAGATATAACTATGGCTACACCTTC
>NA|TRBV20-1|NA|TRBJ1-2
CSARSDYLNTF
TGCAGTGCTAGGTCGGACTATTTGAACACCTTC
>NA|TRBV30|NA|TRBJ1-3
CAWSVQELPGNTIYF
TGTGCCTGGAGTGTACAGGAGTTGCCTGGAAACACCATATATTTT
>TRBD1|TRBV3-1/TRBV3-2|NA|TRBJ2-1
CASSQDFDRENNEQFF
TGTGCCAGCAGCCAAGATTTCGACAGGGAGAACAATGAGCAGTTCTTC
>NA|TRBV28|few|TRBJ1-4
CASRGRSNEKLFF
TGTGCCAGCCGAGGGAGGAGTAATGAAAAACTGTTTTTT
>NA|TRBV19|NA|TRBJ2-7
CASSQTLRVEQYF
TGTGCCAGTAGCCAGACGTTACGGGTCGAGCAGTACTTC
>NA|TRBV6-6|NA|TRBJ2-5
CASSYLRQSETQYF
TGTGCCAGCAGTTACCTTAGACAGAGCGAGACCCAGTACTTC
>NA|TRBV10-3|NA|TRBJ1-2
CAISESGRSGYTF
TGTGCCATCAGTGAGTCGGGCAGAAGTGGCTACACCTTC
>TRBD1|TRBV18|NA|TRBJ1-1
CASSPRTGTEAFF
TGTGCCAGCTCACCAAGGACAGGCACTGAAGCTTTCTTT
>TRBD1|TRBV6-2/TRBV6-3|NA|TRBJ2-7
CASSYSDRATYEQYF
TGTGCCAGCAGTTACTCGGACAGGGCGACCTACGAGCAGTACTTC
>NA|TRBV21-1|NA|TRBJ2-3
CASSKVGTTGFIDTQYF
TGTGCCAGCAGCAAAGTTGGAACGACAGGTTTTATTGATACGCAGTATTTT
>NA|TRBV7-2|NA|TRBJ2-1
CASSPRGRRDEQFF
TGTGCCAGCAGCCCCCGAGGGAGGAGGGATGAGCAGTTCTTC
>TRBD1|TRBV5-1|NA|TRBJ1-5
CASSLDPTGVSNQPQHF
TGCGCCAGCAGCTTGGATCCGACAGGGGTTAGCAATCAGCCCCAGCATTTT
>NA|TRBV30|NA|TRBJ2-7
CAWSVHRDLSPYEQYF
TGTGCCTGGAGTGTACACAGGGACCTATCTCCCTACGAGCAGTACTTC
>NA|TRBV9|NA|TRBJ1-1
CASSVAVDTEAFF
TGTGCCAGCAGCGTAGCCGTAGACACTGAAGCTTTCTTT
>NA|TRBV7-9|few|TRBJ2-7
CASSVTGEQYF
TGTGCCAGCAGCGTTACTGGCGAGCAGTACTTC
>NA|TRBV7-2|NA|TRBJ2-1
CASSLSGGSSYNEQFF
TGTGCCAGCAGCTTAAGCGGCGGTAGCTCCTACAATGAGCAGTTCTTC
>NA|TRBV5-6|NA|TRBJ2-2
CASSKAGMSGTGELFF
TGTGCCAGCAGTAAGGCAGGGATGAGTGGAACCGGGGAGCTGTTTTTT
>TRBD1|TRBV2|NA|TRBJ1-1
CASHGQGGAEAFF
TGTGCCAGCCACGGACAGGGAGGCGCTGAAGCTTTCTTT
>NA|TRBV7-2|once|TRBJ2-5
CASSQFVSGMETQYF
TGTGCCAGCAGCCAATTTGTGTCGGGTATGGAGACCCAGTACTTC
>TRBD1|TRBV9|NA|TRBJ2-5
CASSAALTGAQETQYF
TGTGCCAGCAGCGCTGCTTTGACAGGGGCCCAAGAGACCCAGTACTTC